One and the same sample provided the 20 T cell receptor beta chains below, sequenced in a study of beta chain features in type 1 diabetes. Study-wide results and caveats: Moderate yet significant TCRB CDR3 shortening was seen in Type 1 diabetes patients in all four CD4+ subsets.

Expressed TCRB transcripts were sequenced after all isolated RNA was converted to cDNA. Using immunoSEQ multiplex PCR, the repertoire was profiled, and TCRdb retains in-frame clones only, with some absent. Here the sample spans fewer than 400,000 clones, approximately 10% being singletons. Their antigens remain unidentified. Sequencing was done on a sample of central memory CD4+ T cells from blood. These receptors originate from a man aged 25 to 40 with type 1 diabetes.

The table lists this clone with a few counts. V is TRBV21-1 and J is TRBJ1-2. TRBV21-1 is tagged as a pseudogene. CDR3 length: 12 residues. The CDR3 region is CASSNYRYGYTF. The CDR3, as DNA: TGTGCCAGCAGCAACTACCGCTATGGCTACACCTTC.

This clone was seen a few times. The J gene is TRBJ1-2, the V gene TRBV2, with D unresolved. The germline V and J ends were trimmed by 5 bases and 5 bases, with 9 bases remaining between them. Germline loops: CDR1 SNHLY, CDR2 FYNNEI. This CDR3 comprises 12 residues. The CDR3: CASSFSGYGYTF. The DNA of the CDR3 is TGTGCCAGCAGTTTCTCGGGTTATGGCTACACCTTC.

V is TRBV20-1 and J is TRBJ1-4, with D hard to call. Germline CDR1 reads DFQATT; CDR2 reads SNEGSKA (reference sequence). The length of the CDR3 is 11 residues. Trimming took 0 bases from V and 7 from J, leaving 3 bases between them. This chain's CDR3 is CSARDGEKLFF. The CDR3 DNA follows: TGCAGTGCTAGAGATGGTGAAAAACTGTTTTTT.

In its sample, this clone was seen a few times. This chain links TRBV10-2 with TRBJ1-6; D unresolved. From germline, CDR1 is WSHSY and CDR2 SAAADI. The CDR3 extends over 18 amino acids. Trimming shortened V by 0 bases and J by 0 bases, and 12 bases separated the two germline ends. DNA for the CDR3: TGCGCCAGCAGTGAGTCGCTAGGGAGCTACTCCTATAATTCACCCCTCCACTTT. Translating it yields CASSESLGSYSYNSPLHF.

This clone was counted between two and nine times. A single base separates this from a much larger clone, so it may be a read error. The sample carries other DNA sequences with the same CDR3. Here the CDR3 DNA reads TGTGCCAGCAGTGGGGGGCTGAACACTGAAGCTTTCTTT. Translation gives CASSGGLNTEAFF. This chain connects TRBV2 to TRBJ1-1, with TRBD1 as a possible D gene (6 bases). The CDR3 runs to 13 residues. The V end was cut by 4 bases, the J end by 0 bases, with 6 bases between. The germline V gene has CDR1 SNHLY and CDR2 FYNNEI. Filled out from reference TRBV2 and TRBJ1-1, the complete variable domain reads EPEVTQTPSHQVTQMGQEVILRCVPISNHLYFYWYRQILGQKVEFLVSFYNNEISEKSEIFDDQFSVERPDGSNFTLKIRSTKLEDSAMYFCASSGGLNTEAFFGQGTRLTVV.

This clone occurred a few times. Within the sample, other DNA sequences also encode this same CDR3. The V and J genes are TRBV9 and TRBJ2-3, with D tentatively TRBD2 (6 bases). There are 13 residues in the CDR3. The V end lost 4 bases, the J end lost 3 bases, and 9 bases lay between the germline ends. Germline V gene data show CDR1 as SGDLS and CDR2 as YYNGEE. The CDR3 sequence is CASSTGVTDTQYF. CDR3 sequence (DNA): TGTGCCAGCAGCACGGGAGTTACAGATACGCAGTATTTT.

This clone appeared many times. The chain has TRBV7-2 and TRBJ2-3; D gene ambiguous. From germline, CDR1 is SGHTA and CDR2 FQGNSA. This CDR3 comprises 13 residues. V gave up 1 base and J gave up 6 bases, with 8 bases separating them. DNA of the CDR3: TGTGCCAGCAGCTTAGGCCCTTCGGATACGCAGTATTTT. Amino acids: CASSLGPSDTQYF.

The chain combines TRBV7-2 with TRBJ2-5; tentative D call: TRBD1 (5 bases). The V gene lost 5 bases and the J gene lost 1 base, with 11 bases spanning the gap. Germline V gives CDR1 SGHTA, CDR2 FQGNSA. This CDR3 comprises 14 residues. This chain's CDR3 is CASSATQVQETQYF. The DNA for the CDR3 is TGTGCCAGCAGCGCTACACAGGTCCAAGAGACCCAGTACTTC.

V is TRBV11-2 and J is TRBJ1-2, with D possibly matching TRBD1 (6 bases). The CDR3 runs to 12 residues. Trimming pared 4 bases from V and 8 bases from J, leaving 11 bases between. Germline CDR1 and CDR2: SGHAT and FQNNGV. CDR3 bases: TGTGCCAGCAGCTCCGAGGGGGGCGGCTACACCTTC. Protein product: CASSSEGGGYTF.

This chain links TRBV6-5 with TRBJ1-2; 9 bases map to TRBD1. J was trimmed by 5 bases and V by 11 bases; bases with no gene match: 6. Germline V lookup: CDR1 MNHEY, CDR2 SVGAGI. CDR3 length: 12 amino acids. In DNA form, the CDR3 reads TGTGCCGCCAGTGGGACAGGGTATGGCTACACCTTC. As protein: CAASGTGYGYTF.

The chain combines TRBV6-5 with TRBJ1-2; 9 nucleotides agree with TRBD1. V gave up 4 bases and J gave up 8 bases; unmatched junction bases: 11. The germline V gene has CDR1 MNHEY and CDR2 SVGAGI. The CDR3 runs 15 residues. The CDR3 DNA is TGTGCCAGCAGTTTAAACAGGGGGCCCCCAGGAGGCTACACCTTC. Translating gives CASSLNRGPPGGYTF.

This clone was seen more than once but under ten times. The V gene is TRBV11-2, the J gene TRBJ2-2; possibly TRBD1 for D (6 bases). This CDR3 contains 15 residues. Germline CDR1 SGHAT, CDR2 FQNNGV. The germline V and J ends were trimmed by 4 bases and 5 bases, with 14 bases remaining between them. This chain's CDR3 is CASSSQGRKTGELFF. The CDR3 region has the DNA TGTGCCAGCAGCTCCCAGGGGCGAAAGACCGGGGAGCTGTTTTTT.

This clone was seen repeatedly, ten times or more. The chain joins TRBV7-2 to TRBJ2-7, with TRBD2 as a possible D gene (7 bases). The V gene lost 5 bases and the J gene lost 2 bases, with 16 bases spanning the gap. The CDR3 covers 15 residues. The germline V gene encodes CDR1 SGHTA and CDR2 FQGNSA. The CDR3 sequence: CASSPGGGATYEQYF. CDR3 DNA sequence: TGTGCCAGCAGCCCTGGAGGGGGGGCCACCTACGAGCAGTACTTC.

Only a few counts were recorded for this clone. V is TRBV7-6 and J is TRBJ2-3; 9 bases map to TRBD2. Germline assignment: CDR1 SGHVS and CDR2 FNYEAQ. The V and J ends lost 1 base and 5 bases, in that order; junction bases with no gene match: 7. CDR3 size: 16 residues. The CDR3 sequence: CASSLGWAGGLDTQYF. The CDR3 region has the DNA TGTGCCAGCAGCTTAGGATGGGCGGGGGGGCTAGATACGCAGTATTTT.

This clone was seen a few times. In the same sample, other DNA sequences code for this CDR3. The CDR3 DNA reads TGTGCCAGCAGCCCTGGACAAGAGACCCAGTACTTC. Translating it yields CASSPGQETQYF. This chain links TRBV7-2 with TRBJ2-5; no reliable D call. There are 12 residues in the CDR3. CDR1 and CDR2 from the germline V gene are SGHTA and FQGNSA. V lost 5 bases to trimming and J lost 2 bases, with 6 bases between them.

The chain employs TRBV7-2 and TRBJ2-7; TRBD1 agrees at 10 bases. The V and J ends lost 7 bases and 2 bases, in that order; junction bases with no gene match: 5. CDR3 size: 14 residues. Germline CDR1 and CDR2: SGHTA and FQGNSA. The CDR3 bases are TGTGCCAGCACGTGGACAGGGGGGGCCTACGAGCAGTACTTC. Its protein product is CASTWTGGAYEQYF. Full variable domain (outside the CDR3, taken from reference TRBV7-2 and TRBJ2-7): GAGVSQSPSNKVTEKGKDVELRCDPISGHTALYWYRQSLGQGLEFLIYFQGNSAPDKSGLPSDRFSAERTGGSVSTLTIQRTQQEDSAVYLCASTWTGGAYEQYFGPGTRLTVT.

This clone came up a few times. As DNA, the CDR3 is TGTGCCAGCAGCAAAAACCGGGGGAACACTGAAGCTTTCTTT. Translating it yields CASSKNRGNTEAFF. The chain joins TRBV7-9 to TRBJ1-1; D unclear. CDR3 size: 14 residues. V was trimmed by 5 bases and J by 1 base, leaving 11 bases between them. The germline V gene has CDR1 SEHNR and CDR2 FQNEAQ (reference sequence).

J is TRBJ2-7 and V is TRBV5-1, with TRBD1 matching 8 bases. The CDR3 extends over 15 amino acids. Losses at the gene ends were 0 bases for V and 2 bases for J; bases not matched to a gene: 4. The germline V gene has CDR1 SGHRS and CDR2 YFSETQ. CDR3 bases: TGCGCCAGCAGCTTGGGGCAGGGGGCGCCCTACGAGCAGTACTTC. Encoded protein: CASSLGQGAPYEQYF.

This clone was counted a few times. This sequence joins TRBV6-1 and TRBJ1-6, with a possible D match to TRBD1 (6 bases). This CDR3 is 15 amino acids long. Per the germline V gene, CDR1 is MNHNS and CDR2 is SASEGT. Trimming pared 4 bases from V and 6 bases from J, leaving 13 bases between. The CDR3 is CASSVQGKGNSPLHF. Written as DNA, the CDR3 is TGTGCCAGCAGTGTGCAGGGGAAGGGTAATTCACCCCTCCACTTT.

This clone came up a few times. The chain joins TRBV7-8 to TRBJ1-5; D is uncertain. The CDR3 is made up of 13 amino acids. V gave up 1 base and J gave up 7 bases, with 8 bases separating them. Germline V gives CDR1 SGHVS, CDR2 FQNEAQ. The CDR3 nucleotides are TGTGCCAGCAGCTTAGACGGTTCCCAGCCCCAGCATTTT. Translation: CASSLDGSQPQHF.